This TCR beta chain was profiled in a study of T cell responses to AZD1222 COVID-19 vaccine. The repertoire was sequenced with immunoSEQ multiplex PCR; TCRdb's copy has only in-frame clones and lacks some. The sample yields some 83,000 clones, more than 80% seen once. Turning to this clone: Its antigen is not identified.

The CDR3 contains 18 residues. The V gene end was trimmed by 0 bases and the J gene end by 2 bases; junction bases not matched to a gene: 12. Germline V gene sequence: CDR1 SGHRS, CDR2 YFSETQ. Study-level findings and limits: Unmutated regions of variants are reportedly targeted by nearly half of spike-specific TCRs. There were mostly white British donors and more females than males, and clonal diversity was possibly underestimated. CD4 TCRs covered the whole spike, strongest at regions 160-218 and 743-854.

The chain employs TRBV5-1 and TRBJ2-7; 9 bases are shared with TRBD1. The receptor was isolated from an adult in good health. Sample: peripheral blood, taken on day 0 of AZD1222 vaccination. Here the CDR3 reads CASSLEGTGQTSTYEQYF. In DNA, the CDR3 is TGCGCCAGCAGCTTGGAGGGGACAGGGCAAACGTCGACCTACGAGCAGTACTTC.